The 24 T cell receptor beta chains given below trace back to one sample, sequenced in a study of blood T cell repertoires in COVID-19. TCRdb's copy holds only in-frame clones and misses some; the assay was immunoSEQ multiplex PCR. The sample gives hundreds of thousands of clones, 85% to 90% of which show up once; almost 4.5% is in the top ten. Material for sequencing was peripheral blood. These receptors all come from a man in his fifties or sixties with acute or convalescent COVID-19.

The gene calls are TRBV19 and TRBJ2-1; 8 bases are a match to TRBD2. Germline V CDR1 and CDR2: LNHDA, SQIVND (reference sequence). The ends lost 3 bases at V and 11 bases at J; junction bases unmatched: 6. The CDR3 is made up of 13 amino acids. The CDR3 reads CASSIEASGQQFF. The CDR3 region has the DNA TGTGCCAGTAGTATTGAGGCTAGCGGGCAGCAGTTCTTC.

The V call is TRBV7-9, the J call TRBJ1-2; D may be TRBD1 (6 bases). CDR3 length: 15 residues. V was clipped by 5 bases and J by 5 bases, with 18 bases between them. Germline V gene lookup returns CDR1 SEHNR and CDR2 FQNEAQ (reference sequence). Written as DNA, the CDR3 is TGTGCCAGCAGCGTACAGGGCGATGGGGGATATGGCTACACCTTC. This gives the protein CASSVQGDGGYGYTF.

For the CDR3, the DNA is TGTGCCAGCAGTTATTCCGGGACTACCTACTACAATGAGCAGTTCTTC. Translation gives CASSYSGTTYYNEQFF. The chain couples TRBV6-6 to TRBJ2-1; 7 bases line up with TRBD2. The CDR3 contains 16 residues. Looked up from germline, CDR1 is MNHNY and CDR2 is SVGAGI (reference sequence). J gave up 3 bases and V 3 bases, and 8 bases lay outside the gene matches.

The rearrangement joins TRBV18 to TRBJ1-2; 10 bases match TRBD1. The ends lost 3 bases at V and 5 bases at J; junction bases unmatched: 9. This CDR3 region has 16 residues. Germline-derived CDR1 and CDR2 are KGHSH and LQKENI. As DNA, the CDR3 is TGTGCCAGCTCACCCACCCGACAGGGGGCGCGGTATGGCTACACCTTC. Translated, it gives CASSPTRQGARYGYTF.

This chain uses TRBV3-1 (or the pseudogene TRBV3-2) with TRBJ1-2; a possible D gene is TRBD1 (6 bases). The CDR3 is 15 residues long. The germline V gene encodes CDR1 LGHDT and CDR2 YNNKEL (reference sequence). V was shortened by 5 bases and J by 0 bases, with 13 bases between the two germline ends. The CDR3 loop reads CASSYAGGANYGYTF. CDR3 DNA: TGTGCCAGCAGCTATGCGGGGGGCGCTAACTATGGCTACACCTTC.

This clone has only one observation. The V and J genes are TRBV7-2 and TRBJ1-2; D remains unclear. Per germline, CDR1 SGHTA and CDR2 FQGNSA. V lost 5 bases and J lost 1, with 11 bases in between. There are 14 residues in the CDR3. CDR3 sequence: CASSLAGFNYGYTF. CDR3 in DNA: TGTGCCAGCAGCCTGGCAGGATTTAACTATGGCTACACCTTC.

This sequence joins TRBV6-1 and TRBJ1-4; D ambiguous. CDR1 is MNHNS, CDR2 SASEGT, per germline. The CDR3 spans 14 residues. V dropped 2 bases and J dropped 3 bases, with 7 bases sitting between them. CDR3 sequence: CASSEQVSNEKLFF. CDR3 in DNA: TGTGCCAGCAGTGAACAGGTGTCTAATGAAAAACTGTTTTTT.

V is TRBV19 and J is TRBJ1-4; TRBD1 matches 11 bases. V lost 8 bases and J lost 3; bases outside the gene matches: 8. This CDR3 spans 16 amino acids. Germline CDR1 and CDR2: LNHDA and SQIVND (reference sequence). In nucleotides, the CDR3 is TGTGCCAGTCATCTAGGACAGGGGGCGTCTAATGAAAAACTGTTTTTT. Its translation is CASHLGQGASNEKLFF.

V usage is TRBV10-2 and J usage is TRBJ1-1; 7 nucleotides agree with TRBD1. The CDR3 runs to 14 residues. Germline values: CDR1 WSHSY, CDR2 SAAADI. Trimming cost V 7 bases and J 6 bases; bases outside gene matches: 11. The CDR3: CASTQKGAIAEAFF. The CDR3 nucleotides read TGCGCCAGCACTCAGAAGGGGGCGATCGCTGAAGCTTTCTTT.

The chain carries TRBV7-6 and TRBJ2-7; 8 nucleotides line up with TRBD1. The V and J ends lost 5 bases and 0 bases, in that order; junction bases with no gene match: 15. Germline CDR1 reads SGHVS; CDR2 reads FNYEAQ. This CDR3 has 18 amino acids. The DNA of the CDR3 is TGTGCCAGCAGCCCGACCCCTGGACAGGGCCAAGCCTCCTACGAGCAGTACTTC. This encodes CASSPTPGQGQASYEQYF.

The chain recombines TRBV29-1 with TRBJ2-1; D might be TRBD1 (7 bases). Per germline, CDR1 SQVTM and CDR2 ANQGSEA. V was pared by 3 bases and J by 8 bases, with 11 bases between. The CDR3 sequence is 12 residues long. CDR3 amino acids: CSVEEGADEQFF. CDR3 coding DNA: TGCAGCGTTGAGGAGGGGGCCGATGAGCAGTTCTTC.

This clone was observed a single time. The chain uses TRBV9 and TRBJ1-3; D might be TRBD1 (5 bases). The CDR3 is 17 amino acids. CDR1 and CDR2 from the germline V gene are SGDLS and YYNGEE. Between the trimmed V and J ends, which lost 0 bases and 4 bases, there was a span of 17 bases. DNA for the CDR3: TGTGCCAGCAGCGTAGAGTCCCACAGGAGCCCCGGAAACACCATATATTTT. Translated: CASSVESHRSPGNTIYF. The entire variable domain, with the rest obtained from reference TRBV9 and TRBJ1-3, is as follows: DSGVTQTPKHLITATGQRVTLRCSPRSGDLSVYWYQQSLDQGLQFLIQYYNGEERAKGNILERFSAQQFPDLHSELNLSSLELGDSALYFCASSVESHRSPGNTIYFGEGSWLTVV.

The rearrangement links TRBV27 to TRBJ1-5; 9 bases are shared with TRBD1. After removal of 6 bases from V and 5 bases from J, the junction contained 2 bases not matched to a gene. CDR3 length: 13 residues. Germline V lookup: CDR1 MNHEY, CDR2 SMNVEV (reference sequence). The CDR3 DNA reads TGTGCCAGCAGGGGACAGGGACATCAGCCCCAGCATTTT. Translating it yields CASRGQGHQPQHF.

V and J are TRBV11-2 and TRBJ1-1, with TRBD1 matching over 8 bases. The CDR3 consists of 16 residues. J was trimmed by 1 base and V by 4 bases; bases with no gene match: 8. From germline, CDR1 is SGHAT and CDR2 FQNNGV. The CDR3 is CASSSKSGTGNTEAFF. The CDR3 DNA is TGTGCCAGCAGCTCCAAATCCGGGACAGGGAACACTGAAGCTTTCTTT.

This chain uses TRBV15 with TRBJ2-5; D not certain. Per the germline V gene, CDR1 is LNHNV and CDR2 is YYDKDF (reference sequence). Trimming stripped 0 bases from V and 1 base from J, with 6 bases between. The CDR3 runs to 14 residues. The CDR3 region is CATSRDMAQETQYF. CDR3 in DNA: TGTGCCACCAGCAGAGATATGGCCCAAGAGACCCAGTACTTC.

The CDR3 reads CASTEQGDTEAFF. The CDR3 DNA reads TGTGCCAGCACCGAGCAGGGGGACACTGAAGCTTTCTTT. The V call is TRBV6-5, the J call TRBJ1-1; 7 nucleotides match TRBD1. In germline, CDR1 is MNHEY, CDR2 SVGAGI. Trimming at V came to 7 bases and at J to 3 bases, leaving 5 bases not matched to a gene. The CDR3 loop spans 13 amino acids.

J is TRBJ1-2 and V is TRBV7-2, with unresolved D. Trimming removed 5 bases from V and 1 base from J, with 11 bases in between. CDR1 is SGHTA, CDR2 FQGNSA, per germline. The CDR3 has 14 residues. The CDR3 protein is CASSPGGVNYGYTF. The DNA for the CDR3 is TGTGCCAGCAGCCCCGGCGGAGTTAACTATGGCTACACCTTC.

About this clone itself: Other DNA variants within this sample encode the same CDR3. The DNA for the CDR3 is TGTGCCAGTAGTATTAGTGGTTTTAGTCAGCCCCAGCATTTT. Amino acid sequence: CASSISGFSQPQHF. V gene TRBV19 combines with J gene TRBJ1-5, with unresolved D. Germline assignment: CDR1 LNHDA and CDR2 SQIVND (reference sequence). The length of the CDR3 is 14 residues. V lost 3 bases and J 6 bases, leaving 12 bases between the germline ends.

DNA of the CDR3: TGCAGCGTCGTACAGGGGGCGGACTACGAGCAGTACTTC. Its translation: CSVVQGADYEQYF. The chain links TRBV29-1 to TRBJ2-7; 9 nucleotides line up with TRBD1. The CDR3 is 13 amino acids. Germline CDR1 reads SQVTM; CDR2 reads ANQGSEA. The V gene end was trimmed by 6 bases and the J gene end by 3 bases; junction bases not matched to a gene: 6.

V is TRBV10-1 and J is TRBJ2-7; 7 bases align to TRBD1. In germline, CDR1 is WNHNN, CDR2 SYGVQD (reference sequence). The CDR3 length is 13 residues. The J segment lost 5 bases and the V segment lost 4 bases, leaving 5 bases of the junction unmatched. The CDR3 region has the DNA TGCGCCAGCAGTGGGGGACAGTTCAACGAGCAGTACTTC. This sequence encodes CASSGGQFNEQYF.

This chain links TRBV5-1 with TRBJ2-1; 9 bases align to TRBD2. This CDR3 has 15 amino acids. The germline V gene has CDR1 SGHRS and CDR2 YFSETQ. V shed 4 bases, J shed 9 bases, and the junction held 11 bases outside the gene matches. In DNA, the CDR3 is TGCGCCAGCAGCCCCCTAGGTAGCGGGGGTTTTGAGCAGTTCTTC. It codes for CASSPLGSGGFEQFF.

The chain couples TRBV7-6 to TRBJ2-1, with D possibly being TRBD2 (5 bases). The CDR3 has 18 amino acids. Germline V gene data show CDR1 as SGHVS and CDR2 as FNYEAQ. The ends were cut back, 4 bases at V and 3 bases at J, with 22 bases in the middle. CDR3 protein: CASSSRPQSGTVYNEQFF. DNA of the CDR3: TGTGCCAGCAGCTCCCGACCCCAAAGCGGAACAGTCTACAATGAGCAGTTCTTC.

The J gene is TRBJ1-6, the V gene TRBV4-1; TRBD1 matches 12 bases. With 4 bases clipped from V and 5 bases from J, the junction kept 15 bases outside the gene matches. The CDR3 consists of 20 residues. From germline, CDR1 is MGHRA and CDR2 YSYEKL. CDR3 in amino acids: CASSRNPSGQGAFHNSPLHF. For the CDR3, the DNA is TGCGCCAGCAGCCGAAACCCCTCGGGACAGGGGGCTTTCCATAATTCACCCCTCCACTTT.

J is TRBJ2-7 and V is TRBV5-1; D perhaps matches TRBD1 (6 bases). This CDR3 region has 15 residues. The germline V gene has CDR1 SGHRS and CDR2 YFSETQ. Trimming shortened V by 4 bases and J by 3 bases, and 17 bases separated the two germline ends. Here the CDR3 reads CASSQNRVLDYEQYF. CDR3 in DNA: TGCGCCAGCAGCCAAAACAGGGTTTTAGACTACGAGCAGTACTTC.